This T cell receptor (beta chain) was documented in a study of shared clonotypes between healthy human individuals. Study summary: A donor's plate count was three for CD4 naive and three for CD4 memory; CD8 naive had two and CD8 memory one. General study results and limits: Roughly 4.6% of naive CD4 clonotypes were common to a handful of donors. Memory subsets generally showed smaller estimated richness than naive subsets did. The expectation was that sequencing depth would affect clonotype sharing among donors.

Concerning this clone itself: Antigen: not known.

The protocol was immunoSEQ multiplex PCR, while the TCRdb copy is restricted to in-frame clones and leaves out a portion. The sample has 2 million to 3 million clones, under 95% seen once. Trimming took off 2 bases at V and 4 bases at J, with 9 bases between the two ends. Looked up from germline, CDR1 is SGHDT and CDR2 is YYEEEE. CDR3 length equals 13 residues. Sequencing was performed on naive CD4+ T cells from PBMCs. Subset of the sample: CD45RA+ positively selected. This TCR derives from a man in his late teens or twenties in good health. Some clones in this sample may be carry-over from other donors' samples. The V and J genes are TRBV5-6 and TRBJ1-2; D unresolved. The CDR3, as DNA: TGTGCCAGCAGCTTCCACAGAATCTATGGCTACACCTTC. Its protein product is CASSFHRIYGYTF.